The rows below give T cell receptor beta chains drawn from one sample of a study of Graves' ophthalmopathy and Graves' hyperthyroidism. From the multiplex PCR reads, TCRdb called clonotypes with MiXCR, one entry per CDR3 protein. This sample has about 210,000 distinct CDR3 sequences, with under 30% found just once. Sequenced: peripheral blood. These receptors were collected from a man aged 50-59 years with Graves' ophthalmopathy. CDR3s include the opening cysteine and the closing phenylalanine or tryptophan. A D gene is named only where the DNA matches it firmly. The size field is filled for only some rows; it gives once, few, many or a size class.

TRBV29-1	TRBJ1-1	NA	many	TGCAGCGTTGAGGTATCCGTGAACACTGAAGCTTTCTTT	CSVEVSVNTEAFF
TRBV10-1	TRBJ2-5	NA	NA	TGCGCCAGCAGTGATGGTCGTCGGGGTTTGGTGGAGACCCAGTACTTC	CASSDGRRGLVETQYF
TRBV6-2/TRBV6-3	TRBJ2-7	TRBD1	many	TGTGCCAGCACTGACGGACAGGGGAGCGAGCAGTACTTC	CASTDGQGSEQYF
TRBV12-3/TRBV12-4	TRBJ2-5	NA	many	TGTGCCAGCGCCCGGGACCAAGAGACCCAGTACTTC	CASARDQETQYF
TRBV27	TRBJ1-5	TRBD1	NA	TGTGCCAGCAGTCCGTGGACAGGGGGCTCGGGGAGCAATCAGCCCCAGCATTTT	CASSPWTGGSGSNQPQHF
TRBV6-2/TRBV6-3	TRBJ1-2	NA	few	TGTGCCAGCAGCTCCTCGTGGACCTATGGCTACACCTTC	CASSSSWTYGYTF
TRBV6-2/TRBV6-3	TRBJ2-7	NA	NA	TGTGCCAGCAGTTACTCGAGAGATGACGTTACCGACTCCTACGAGCAGTACTTC	CASSYSRDDVTDSYEQYF
TRBV28	TRBJ2-7	NA	NA	TGTGCCAGCAGCCACGACCGGGACTCCACCTACGAGCAGTACTTC	CASSHDRDSTYEQYF
TRBV6-1	TRBJ1-1	NA	NA	TGTGCCAGCAGGAACGCACAGGGCTCTGAAGCTTTCTTT	CASRNAQGSEAFF
TRBV6-2/TRBV6-3	TRBJ2-7	NA	NA	TGTGCCAGCAGTTACTCGGGGGACACCACCTACGAGCAGTACTTC	CASSYSGDTTYEQYF
TRBV30	TRBJ1-5	TRBD1	many	TGTGCCTGGAGGCCCACAGGGGCTAGCAATCAGCCCCAGCATTTT	CAWRPTGASNQPQHF
TRBV19	TRBJ2-7	NA	many	TGTGCCAGTAGTATAATGGGCGGGGTATCCTACGAGCAGTACTTC	CASSIMGGVSYEQYF
TRBV6-1	TRBJ2-7	NA	many	TGTGCCAGCAGTGAAGAACATGGCCGTAACTACGAGCAGTACTTC	CASSEEHGRNYEQYF
TRBV12-3/TRBV12-4	TRBJ2-5	NA	few	TGTGCCAGCAATCCCAGGGGAGCACAAGAGACCCAGTACTTC	CASNPRGAQETQYF
TRBV5-1	TRBJ2-7	NA	many	TGCGCCAGCAGCTTGGCGGTCGGAATGAGCTCCTACGAGCAGTACTTC	CASSLAVGMSSYEQYF
TRBV6-1	TRBJ1-5	NA	NA	TGTGCCAGCAGTGGAATGGGGGCCGGGAGCAATCAGCCCCAGCATTTT	CASSGMGAGSNQPQHF
TRBV6-2/TRBV6-3	TRBJ1-1	TRBD1	many	TGTGCCAGCAGTTACACCAGTCCCGGGACAGGGGGCTGGGGCACTGAAGCTTTCTTT	CASSYTSPGTGGWGTEAFF
TRBV24-1	TRBJ2-7	NA	many	TGTGCCACCAGCACAGACAAGTCCGGCGAGCAGTACTTC	CATSTDKSGEQYF
TRBV6-2/TRBV6-3	TRBJ2-7	TRBD2	NA	TGTGCCAGCAGTTTAGCGGGAACAGCTCCCGAGCAGTACTTC	CASSLAGTAPEQYF
TRBV12-3/TRBV12-4	TRBJ2-7	NA	many	TGTGCCAGCAGTCTGGGACGGAACTACGAGCAGTACTTC	CASSLGRNYEQYF
TRBV9	TRBJ2-7	TRBD2	many	TGTGCCAGCAGCGTATCAGTAGCGGGAGACGAGCAGTACTTC	CASSVSVAGDEQYF
TRBV12-3/TRBV12-4	TRBJ1-2	TRBD1	NA	TGTGCCAGCAGTTTAGGGACAGGGGGCAGTGGCTACACCTTC	CASSLGTGGSGYTF
TRBV12-3/TRBV12-4	TRBJ2-4	TRBD2	many	TGTGCCAGCAGTCAGACTAGCGGGAGTGCCATTCAGTACTTC	CASSQTSGSAIQYF
TRBV6-4	TRBJ1-1	NA	NA	TGTGCCTCCGGACACAAGAACACTGAAGCTTTCTTT	CASGHKNTEAFF
TRBV7-2	TRBJ2-7	TRBD2	many	TGTGCCAGCAGCTTAAGCGGGAGGGTGACCGACGAGCAGTACTTC	CASSLSGRVTDEQYF
TRBV7-9	TRBJ2-5	TRBD2	NA	TGTGCCAGCAGCTTTCCGACTAGCGGTGACCCCAGGACCCAGTACTTC	CASSFPTSGDPRTQYF
TRBV6-2/TRBV6-3	TRBJ2-7	TRBD2	many	TGTGCCAGCAGTTACTCGTGGGTAGCGGGAGTGACCTACGAGCAGTACTTC	CASSYSWVAGVTYEQYF
TRBV18	TRBJ2-7	TRBD2	many	TGTGCCAGCTACGAGGACACATCACTAGCGGGAGGTATCTACGAGCAGTACTTC	CASYEDTSLAGGIYEQYF
TRBV12-3/TRBV12-4	TRBJ1-1	NA	NA	TGTGCCAGCAGTGATCGAGGGGCTGAAGCTTTCTTT	CASSDRGAEAFF
TRBV7-9	TRBJ2-2	TRBD2	many	TGTGCCAGCAGCAACGGGGGGACCGGGGAGCTGTTTTTT	CASSNGGTGELFF
TRBV4-2	TRBJ1-2	NA	many	TGTGCCAGCAGCCCCCTAGGTGGGGGCGAAGGCTACACCTTC	CASSPLGGGEGYTF
TRBV2	TRBJ2-5	NA	many	TGTGCCAGCAGTGATATGACCCAGTACTTC	CASSDMTQYF
TRBV6-1	TRBJ1-6	NA	NA	TGTGCCAGCAGCCGACGTAGCTATTCACCCCTCCACTTT	CASSRRSYSPLHF